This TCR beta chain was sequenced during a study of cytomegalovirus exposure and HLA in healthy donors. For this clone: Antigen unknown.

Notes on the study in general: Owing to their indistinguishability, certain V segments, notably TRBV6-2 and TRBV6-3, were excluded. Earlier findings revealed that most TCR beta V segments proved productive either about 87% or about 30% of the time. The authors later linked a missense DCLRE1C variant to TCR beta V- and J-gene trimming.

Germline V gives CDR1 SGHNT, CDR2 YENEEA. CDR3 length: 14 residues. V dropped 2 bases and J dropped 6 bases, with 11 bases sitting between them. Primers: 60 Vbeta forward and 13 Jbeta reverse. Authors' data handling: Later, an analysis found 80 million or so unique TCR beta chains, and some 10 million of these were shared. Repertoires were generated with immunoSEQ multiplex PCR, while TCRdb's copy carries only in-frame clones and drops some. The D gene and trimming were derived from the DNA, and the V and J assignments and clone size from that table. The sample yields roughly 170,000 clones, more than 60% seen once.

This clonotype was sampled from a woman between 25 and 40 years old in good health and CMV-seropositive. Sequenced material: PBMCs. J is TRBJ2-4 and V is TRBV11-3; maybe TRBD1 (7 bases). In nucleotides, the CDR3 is TGTGCCAGCAGCTTAAGACAGGGAGGAAACATTCAGTACTTC. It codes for CASSLRQGGNIQYF.